Listed here are 21 T cell receptor beta chains from one sample, sequenced in a study of T cells after yellow fever vaccination. TCRdb processed the 5' RACE reads anew with MiXCR; each CDR3 protein has one entry. The table includes fewer than 350,000 distinct CDR3 sequences, around 4.4% detected once. Source: PBMCs, taken 15 days after the yellow fever booster vaccination. These receptors came from a man between 18 and 35 years old who received the YFV17D yellow fever vaccine.

This clonotype has a count of ten or more. The chain recombines TRBV9 with TRBJ1-1, with 7 bases identical to TRBD1. V trimming: 3 bases; J trimming: 6 bases; junction bases outside the gene matches: 11. The CDR3 length is 15 residues. CDR1 is SGDLS and CDR2 is YYNGEE in the germline V gene. The CDR3 loop is CASSAKGGGSSEAFF. The CDR3 region has the DNA TGTGCCAGCAGCGCGAAGGGAGGGGGCTCGTCTGAAGCTTTCTTT.

The chain has TRBV12-2 and TRBJ2-7; whether TRBD2, the table's D call, matches the DNA was not checked. TRBV12-2 corresponds to a pseudogene. This CDR3 has 14 amino acids. For the CDR3, the DNA is TGTGCAAGTCGCTTAGGAGGGTGCCATAATGTGCAGTACGTC. It yields the protein CASRLGGCHNVQYV.

This clonotype was found many times. The genes are TRBV10-3 and TRBJ2-7, with TRBD2 as a possible D gene (5 bases). This CDR3 has 11 amino acids. Looked up from germline, CDR1 is ENHRY and CDR2 is SYGVKD. The germline V and J ends were trimmed by 11 bases and 4 bases, with 12 bases remaining between them. The CDR3 sequence is CAAGEFYEQYV. The DNA of the CDR3 is TGTGCCGCCGGGGAGTTTTACGAGCAGTACGTC.

This clonotype came up many times. The chain combines TRBV7-9 with TRBJ1-1; a possible D gene is TRBD1 (5 bases). The CDR3 sequence is 17 residues long. V dropped 3 bases and J dropped 4 bases, with 21 bases sitting between them. Germline lookup yields CDR1 SEHNR and CDR2 FQNEAQ (reference sequence). CDR3 in DNA: TGTGCCAGCAGCTTCGGGGCGTGGGGGATAAGTGGCACTGAAGCTTTCTTT. Translating gives CASSFGAWGISGTEAFF.

This clonotype appeared many times. The chain carries TRBV4-1 and TRBJ2-2, with D possibly being TRBD2 (6 bases). Between the trimmed V and J ends, which lost 4 bases and 4 bases, there was a span of 13 bases. The CDR3 has 15 residues. Germline-derived CDR1 and CDR2 are MGHRA and YSYEKL. DNA for the CDR3: TGCGCCAGCAGCCCTCGACTAGTTGGCACCGGGGAGCTGTTTTTT. This encodes CASSPRLVGTGELFF.

This clonotype was counted ten times or more. This chain connects TRBV7-9 to TRBJ2-3, with D possibly matching TRBD1 (5 bases). This CDR3 has 16 amino acids. V was trimmed by 5 bases and J by 1 base, leaving 16 bases between them. Germline CDR1 SEHNR, CDR2 FQNEAQ (reference sequence). CDR3 protein: CASSPPRDKGTDTQYF. The CDR3, as DNA: TGTGCCAGCAGCCCGCCCAGGGATAAAGGCACAGATACGCAGTATTTT.

V and J are TRBV18 and TRBJ1-3; 10 nucleotides agree with TRBD1. Unmatched junction bases numbered 4, after V lost 3 bases and J lost 2 bases. There are 16 residues in the CDR3. Germline CDR1 and CDR2: KGHSH and LQKENI. CDR3 sequence (DNA): TGTGCCAGCTCACCGGACAGGGGGATACCTGGAAACACCATATATTTT. This encodes CASSPDRGIPGNTIYF.

This clonotype came up many times. In DNA form, the CDR3 reads TGTGCCACCAGCAGCGGTGTGACCCAGTACTTC. Translated: CATSSGVTQYF. The rearrangement uses TRBV15 and TRBJ2-5; D unclear. The CDR3 sequence is 11 residues long. Germline loops: CDR1 LNHNV, CDR2 YYDKDF (reference sequence). The V end was cut by 3 bases, the J end by 7 bases, with 6 bases between.

This clonotype was seen once. The rearrangement joins TRBV15 to TRBJ2-7; no definite D call. V was cut by 3 bases and J by 2 bases, with 11 bases left in between. Looked up from germline, CDR1 is LNHNV and CDR2 is YYDKDF (reference sequence). This CDR3 comprises 14 residues. CDR3 bases: TGTGCCACCAGCAGTCAACTCGGCCCCTACGAGCAGTACTTC. Protein product: CATSSQLGPYEQYF.

This clonotype occurred many times. V usage is TRBV29-1 and J usage is TRBJ2-7, with D tentatively TRBD1 (6 bases). Trimming stripped 4 bases from V and 4 bases from J, with 11 bases between. CDR3 length equals 12 residues. CDR1 is SQVTM, CDR2 ANQGSEA, per germline. CDR3 in DNA: TGCAGCGTTGTGGCAGGGGCATACGAGCAGTACTTC. Translating gives CSVVAGAYEQYF.

The chain is built from TRBV20-1 and TRBJ2-3; the match to TRBD2 covers 8 bases. V shed 6 bases and J 4 bases; nucleotides not matched to a gene: 9. The CDR3 is 14 amino acids. Germline CDR1 is DFQATT and CDR2 is SNEGSKA (reference sequence). The CDR3 protein is CSAPTAGGSDTQYF. CDR3 nucleotide sequence: TGCAGTGCCCCCACGGCGGGGGGTTCAGATACGCAGTATTTT.

This clonotype was recorded many times. The rearrangement links TRBV19 to TRBJ1-2, with D perhaps matching TRBD1 (5 bases). Between the trimmed V and J ends, which lost 9 bases and 3 bases, there was a span of 17 bases. The V gene's germline CDR1 is LNHDA and CDR2 SQIVND (reference sequence). The CDR3 totals 14 residues. The chain's CDR3 is CASTSQGFYYGYTF. CDR3 nucleotides: TGTGCCAGCACTTCCCAGGGATTTTACTATGGCTACACCTTC.

This clonotype occurred many times. This chain uses TRBV20-1 with TRBJ1-1; D ambiguous. The CDR3 covers 13 residues. CDR1 is DFQATT, CDR2 SNEGSKA, per germline (reference sequence). The V and J ends lost 6 bases and 4 bases respectively, with 15 bases between them. CDR3 region: CSAPPAGSTEAFF. The DNA for the CDR3 is TGCAGTGCCCCTCCGGCGGGGAGCACTGAAGCTTTCTTT.

This clonotype showed up just a few times. The J gene is TRBJ2-3, the V gene TRBV20-1; no firm D call. The germline V gene encodes CDR1 DFQATT and CDR2 SNEGSKA (reference sequence). Between the trimmed V and J ends, which lost 1 base and 4 bases, there was a span of 6 bases. The CDR3 runs to 12 residues. The CDR3 protein is CSARVSPDTQYF. Written as DNA, the CDR3 is TGCAGTGCTAGAGTAAGCCCAGATACGCAGTATTTT.

The sample holds a few counts of this clonotype. The chain couples TRBV7-8 to TRBJ2-7; 14 bases are a match to TRBD2. Germline values: CDR1 SGHVS, CDR2 FQNEAQ. The V segment lost 5 bases and the J segment 5 bases; nucleotides outside the gene matches: 8. The CDR3 totals 16 residues. The CDR3 loop is CASSPRLAGGHDEQYF. The CDR3, as DNA: TGTGCCAGCAGCCCTCGACTAGCGGGGGGGCACGACGAGCAGTACTTC.

This clonotype was seen only a few times. The chain recombines TRBV12-3 or TRBV12-4 with TRBJ2-3; D may be TRBD1 (6 bases). The V end was cut by 6 bases, the J end by 2 bases, with 15 bases between. This CDR3 has 15 amino acids. For the CDR3, the DNA is TGTGCCAGCAGCCTGAGGGGGAACCCCACAGATACGCAGTATTTT. Amino acids: CASSLRGNPTDTQYF.

The chain carries TRBV7-9 and TRBJ1-5; TRBD1 matches 8 bases. J lost 10 bases, V lost 4 bases, and 3 bases had no gene match. Germline assignment: CDR1 SEHNR and CDR2 FQNEAQ (reference sequence). The CDR3 loop spans 12 amino acids. Written as DNA, the CDR3 is TGTGCCAGCAGCTCACAGGGGGGACCCCAGCATTTT. Its translation: CASSSQGGPQHF.

At least ten counts were recorded for this clonotype. V gene TRBV5-1 combines with J gene TRBJ2-3; either TRBD1 or TRBD2 may fit D (6 bases each). The CDR3 loop spans 15 amino acids. The germline V gene encodes CDR1 SGHRS and CDR2 YFSETQ. The V gene lost 1 base and the J gene lost 0 bases, with 9 bases spanning the gap. The CDR3: CASSLRRGSTDTQYF. CDR3 bases: TGCGCCAGCAGCTTGCGGAGGGGGAGCACAGATACGCAGTATTTT.

The chain uses TRBV12-1 and TRBJ2-5; the D segment call TRBD2 is taken from the table without a DNA check. TRBV12-1 is listed as a pseudogene. The CDR3 runs 20 residues. CDR3 nucleotide sequence: TGTGCCAGCAGCTTGTCATCGGCTAGCGGGACTACTTATTTCCCGGAGACCCAGTACTTC. Translation: CASSLSSASGTTYFPETQYF.

This chain links TRBV11-3 with TRBJ2-5; 7 bases fit TRBD1. The CDR3 sequence is 15 residues long. Germline V gene data show CDR1 as SGHNT and CDR2 as YENEEA. After removal of 5 bases from V and 2 bases from J, the junction contained 8 bases not matched to a gene. CDR3 loop: CASSLTQGNQETQYF. The CDR3 coding sequence is TGTGCCAGCAGCCTAACACAGGGGAATCAAGAGACCCAGTACTTC.

The table lists this clonotype with a few counts. This sequence joins TRBV7-2 and TRBJ2-2, with 7 bases that match TRBD1. The trim removed 6 bases at V and 4 bases at J, leaving 11 bases unmatched. The length of the CDR3 is 16 residues. Germline V gene lookup returns CDR1 SGHTA and CDR2 FQGNSA. The chain's CDR3 is CASRPWMTGTTGELFF. The CDR3 bases are TGTGCCAGCAGACCATGGATGACAGGGACCACCGGGGAGCTGTTTTTT.